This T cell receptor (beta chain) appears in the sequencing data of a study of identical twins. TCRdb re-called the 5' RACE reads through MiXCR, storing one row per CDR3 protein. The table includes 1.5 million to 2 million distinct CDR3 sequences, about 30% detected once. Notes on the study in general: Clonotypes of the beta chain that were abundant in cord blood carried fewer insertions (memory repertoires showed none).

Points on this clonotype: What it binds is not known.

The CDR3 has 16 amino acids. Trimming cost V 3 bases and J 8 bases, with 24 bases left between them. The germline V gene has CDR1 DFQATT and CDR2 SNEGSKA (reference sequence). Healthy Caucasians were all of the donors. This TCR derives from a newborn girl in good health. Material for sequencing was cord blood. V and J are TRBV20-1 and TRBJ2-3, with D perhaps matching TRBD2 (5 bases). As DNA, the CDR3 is TGCAGTGCTAGCGCTAGCTCCGTATCGAAACGGGGTACGCAGTATTTT. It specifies CSASASSVSKRGTQYF.